This T cell receptor (beta chain) was found in a study of cytomegalovirus exposure and HLA in healthy donors. Across the study: Among the 398 genotyped donors, just over 80% were placed in the Caucasian-associated ancestry cluster. Whole-study findings and limits: Further analysis, carried out later, found HLA-associated TCR beta chains more clonally expanded than equally common other chains. Despite most TCR sequences being rare, some public TCRs occurred in many donors. About 87% or about 30% of the time was how often most TCR beta V segments were productive, according to an earlier analysis.

Turning to this clone: The antigen remains undetermined.

This PCR relied on a set of 60 Vbeta primers and 13 Jbeta primers. Sequenced by immunoSEQ multiplex PCR; TCRdb stores in-frame clones only, minus some. The sample includes 150,000 or so clones, more than 80% seen only once; the top ten take just under 5%. The sample comprised PBMCs. The TCR was taken from a woman between 18 and 30 years old in good health and CMV-seropositive.

The chain's CDR3 is CATSKDRGYGYTF. The CDR3 DNA follows: TGTGCCACCAGCAAGGACAGGGGTTATGGCTACACCTTC. J is TRBJ1-2 and V is TRBV15, with 9 bases fitting TRBD1. With V trimmed by 4 bases and J by 5 bases, 2 bases remained unmatched. Germline CDR1 reads LNHNV; CDR2 reads YYDKDF (reference sequence). There are 13 residues in the CDR3.